This T cell receptor beta chain is drawn from a study of blood T cell repertoires in COVID-19. Overall study context: Material from acute and convalescent COVID-19 was sourced from the United States, Italy and Spain. Sources were T cells, B-cell-depleted T cells, or PBMCs; the material itself was cDNA or gDNA.

Source study methods: Reference gene primer amplification in the assay estimated nucleated cell counts. TCRdb's table, derived via immunoSEQ multiplex PCR, lists solely in-frame clones and lacks some. V and J calls and clone size are given by that table; D and trimming were obtained from the DNA. The sample yields a few hundred thousand clones, approximately 88% seen once. This CDR3 region has 17 residues. Germline V gene sequence: CDR1 SGDLS, CDR2 YYNGEE. After removal of 4 bases from V and 1 base from J, the junction contained 11 bases not matched to a gene. The genes are TRBV9 and TRBJ1-3; 7 positions agree with TRBD1. Sequenced sample: peripheral blood. The sequence was obtained from a woman aged 40 to 55 who had recovered from COVID-19. The CDR3 reads CASSSTPTGESGNTIYF. CDR3 sequence (DNA): TGTGCCAGCAGCTCAACGCCTACAGGGGAGTCTGGAAACACCATATATTTT.